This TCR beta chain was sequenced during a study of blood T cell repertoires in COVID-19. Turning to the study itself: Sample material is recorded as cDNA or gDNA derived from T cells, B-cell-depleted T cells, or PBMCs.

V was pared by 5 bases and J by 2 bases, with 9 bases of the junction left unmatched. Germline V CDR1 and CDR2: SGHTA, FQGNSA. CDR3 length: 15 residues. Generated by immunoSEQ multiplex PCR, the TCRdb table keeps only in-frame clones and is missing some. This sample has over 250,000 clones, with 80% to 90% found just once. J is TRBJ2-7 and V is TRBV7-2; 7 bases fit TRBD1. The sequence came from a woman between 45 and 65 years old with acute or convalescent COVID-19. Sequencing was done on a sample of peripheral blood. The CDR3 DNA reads TGTGCCAGCAGCGGCGACGAGACAGGGCCCTACGAGCAGTACTTC. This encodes CASSGDETGPYEQYF.